Below, 15 T cell receptor beta chains from the same sample are listed, as sequenced in a study of shared clonotypes between healthy human individuals (dated by TCRdb to about 2020). Library generation was performed with the immunoSEQ multiplex PCR assay. This is the immuneACCESS table as TCRdb keeps it, with only in-frame sequences that have V and J called. A part of the clones is gone; compared with another copy, unresolved V genes explain less than half, and the rest is unexplained. Present in this sample are some 2,500,000 clones, roughly 92% of which were seen just once. About 0.36% of the sample is held by the ten biggest clonotypes. The sequenced sample consisted of naive CD4+ T cells from PBMCs. Taken with the paper, the label for cell subset or site translates to: CD45RA+ positively selected. The receptors come from a man aged 18 to 30 in good health. Some clones in this sample may be carry-over from other donors' samples.

The V and J genes are TRBV30 and TRBJ2-3, with 9 bases that match TRBD2. The CDR3 spans 16 residues. Trimming took 1 base from V and 4 from J; bases not matched to a gene: 9. The germline V gene encodes CDR1 GTSNPN and CDR2 SVGIG (reference sequence). DNA of the CDR3: TGTGCCTGGAGTGGGGTTAGCGGGAGTTCCGCAGATACGCAGTATTTT. Protein: CAWSGVSGSSADTQYF.

V and J are TRBV6-1 and TRBJ1-2, with D maybe TRBD1 (5 bases). CDR1 and CDR2 from the germline V gene are MNHNS and SASEGT. The CDR3 is made up of 12 amino acids. Trimming pared 3 bases from V and 6 bases from J, leaving 8 bases between. CDR3 in amino acids: CASSDRVNGYTF. For the CDR3, the DNA is TGTGCCAGCAGTGACAGGGTTAATGGCTACACCTTC.

This chain connects TRBV15 to TRBJ2-4; D possibly corresponds to TRBD2 (5 bases). In germline, CDR1 is LNHNV, CDR2 YYDKDF (reference sequence). The germline V and J ends were trimmed by 3 bases and 1 base, with 7 bases remaining between them. The CDR3 is 14 amino acids. The CDR3 DNA reads TGTGCCACCAGCAGTTCGGGGGCCAAAAACATTCAGTACTTC. Amino acids: CATSSSGAKNIQYF.

J is TRBJ2-5 and V is TRBV13; TRBD1 agrees at 8 bases. Looked up from germline, CDR1 is PRHDT and CDR2 is FYEKMQ (reference sequence). J lost 2 bases, V lost 6 bases, and 8 bases had no gene match. CDR3 length: 15 amino acids. In DNA form, the CDR3 reads TGTGCCAGCAGTGGGACTCACAGGGGGCAAGAGACCCAGTACTTC. It encodes CASSGTHRGQETQYF.

This clone was detected once. The chain uses TRBV21-1 and TRBJ1-5; the DNA was not used to check the table's D call, TRBD1. TRBV21-1 represents a pseudogene. The length of the CDR3 is 17 residues. CDR3 protein: CASSKEGDRGSNQPQHF. The CDR3 coding sequence is TGTGCCAGCAGCAAAGAGGGGGACAGGGGGAGCAATCAGCCCCAGCATTTT.

This clone was detected only once. V and J are TRBV28 and TRBJ2-7, with 8 bases fitting TRBD1. V lost 5 bases and J lost 5; bases outside the gene matches: 11. The germline V gene encodes CDR1 MDHEN and CDR2 SYDVKM. The CDR3 totals 15 residues. The CDR3 DNA follows: TGTGCCAGCAGTCCAACCGGGACAGGCCCTAACGAGCAGTACTTC. Translating gives CASSPTGTGPNEQYF.

The chain has TRBV28 and TRBJ1-2; no clear D. CDR3 length: 12 amino acids. Germline CDR1 and CDR2: MDHEN and SYDVKM. V dropped 10 bases and J dropped 4 bases, with 13 bases sitting between them. In nucleotides, the CDR3 is TGTGCCACTTGTCCCGTGAGCTATGGCTACACCTTC. It codes for CATCPVSYGYTF.

The V gene is TRBV28, the J gene TRBJ2-4; 8 bases match TRBD2. Germline CDR1 MDHEN, CDR2 SYDVKM. The CDR3 totals 14 residues. The CDR3 region is CATAGGATVNIQYF. For the CDR3, the DNA is TGTGCTACCGCCGGGGGGGCTACCGTTAACATTCAGTACTTC.

The chain uses TRBV28 and TRBJ2-2; D uncertain. CDR3 size: 15 residues. Germline V gene lookup returns CDR1 MDHEN and CDR2 SYDVKM. Trimming removed 7 bases at V and 2 bases at J, with 14 bases between. The CDR3 protein is CASTTLGANTGELFF. The CDR3 DNA reads TGTGCCAGCACCACCCTTGGCGCTAACACCGGGGAGCTGTTTTTT.

This chain connects TRBV27 to TRBJ1-2, with TRBD1 matching over 8 bases. V dropped 5 bases and J dropped 0; count of bases not matched to a gene: 11. CDR1 is MNHEY and CDR2 is SMNVEV in the germline V gene (reference sequence). CDR3 length: 17 amino acids. CDR3 in amino acids: CASSPGQVLTTNYGYTF. The CDR3 nucleotides are TGTGCCAGCAGTCCGGGACAGGTCCTAACTACTAACTATGGCTACACCTTC.

The chain employs TRBV5-5 and TRBJ2-3, with a tentative D call TRBD1 (5 bases). Deletions cut 4 bases from V and 4 bases from J, with 10 bases between. Germline V gene lookup returns CDR1 SGHKS and CDR2 YYEKEE (reference sequence). CDR3 size: 13 residues. CDR3 DNA sequence: TGTGCCAGCAGCAGGGGTGGGGCAGATACGCAGTATTTT. Amino acids: CASSRGGADTQYF. The full variable domain, its missing parts supplied by reference TRBV5-5 and TRBJ2-3, is DAGVTQSPTHLIKTRGQQVTLRCSPISGHKSVSWYQQVLGQGPQFIFQYYEKEERGRGNFPDRFSARQFPNYSSELNVNALLLGDSALYLCASSRGGADTQYFGPGTRLTVL.

The chain employs TRBV5-1 and TRBJ2-5; 8 bases align to TRBD1. V shed 1 base and J 4 bases; nucleotides not matched to a gene: 12. The CDR3 loop spans 17 amino acids. Germline lookup yields CDR1 SGHRS and CDR2 YFSETQ. CDR3 sequence (DNA): TGCGCCAGCAGCTTGCTCGATTCGGCCAGGGGGCCAGAGACCCAGTACTTC. The encoded protein is CASSLLDSARGPETQYF.

The V call is TRBV7-2, the J call TRBJ2-3; D gene unclear. CDR1 is SGHTA, CDR2 FQGNSA, per germline. This CDR3 is built from 14 residues. V gave up 3 bases and J gave up 1 base, with 8 bases separating them. The CDR3 DNA follows: TGTGCCAGCAGCTTCACTCTTGGCACAGATACGCAGTATTTT. Its protein is CASSFTLGTDTQYF.

The genes are TRBV30 and TRBJ1-1; D call uncertain. Per the germline V gene, CDR1 is GTSNPN and CDR2 is SVGIG (reference sequence). The CDR3 is 13 amino acids. V was cut by 4 bases and J by 0 bases, with 9 bases left in between. DNA for the CDR3: TGTGCCTGGATGGCGGACTTGAACACTGAAGCTTTCTTT. This gives the protein CAWMADLNTEAFF.

The chain recombines TRBV19 with TRBJ2-3; 11 bases line up with TRBD2. Germline V gene sequence: CDR1 LNHDA, CDR2 SQIVND (reference sequence). The V segment lost 7 bases and the J segment 4 bases; nucleotides outside the gene matches: 13. This CDR3 is built from 17 residues. CDR3 loop: CASKRGPGLAAADTQYF. The CDR3 DNA reads as TGTGCCAGTAAAAGGGGGCCGGGACTAGCGGCTGCAGATACGCAGTATTTT.